Listed here is a single T cell receptor (beta chain). A junction end diverges from the germline sequence, so it may reflect a read error. The table came from immunoSEQ multiplex PCR; TCRdb's copy has only in-frame clones and leaves some out. The data contain approximately 46,000 clones, nearly 90% of them singletons. This specimen comes from a study of blood T cell repertoires in COVID-19. Germline V gives CDR1 MNHEY, CDR2 SVGEGT. CDR3 size: 16 residues. This TCR was recovered from a man in his 70s with active COVID-19. The chain employs TRBV6-2 or TRBV6-3 and TRBJ2-7; tentatively, D is TRBD1 (6 bases). Input material: peripheral blood. The CDR3 sequence is CASSYYDPDSPYKQYF. CDR3 in DNA: TGTGCCAGCAGTTACTACGACCCGGACAGTCCCTACAAGCAGTACTTC.